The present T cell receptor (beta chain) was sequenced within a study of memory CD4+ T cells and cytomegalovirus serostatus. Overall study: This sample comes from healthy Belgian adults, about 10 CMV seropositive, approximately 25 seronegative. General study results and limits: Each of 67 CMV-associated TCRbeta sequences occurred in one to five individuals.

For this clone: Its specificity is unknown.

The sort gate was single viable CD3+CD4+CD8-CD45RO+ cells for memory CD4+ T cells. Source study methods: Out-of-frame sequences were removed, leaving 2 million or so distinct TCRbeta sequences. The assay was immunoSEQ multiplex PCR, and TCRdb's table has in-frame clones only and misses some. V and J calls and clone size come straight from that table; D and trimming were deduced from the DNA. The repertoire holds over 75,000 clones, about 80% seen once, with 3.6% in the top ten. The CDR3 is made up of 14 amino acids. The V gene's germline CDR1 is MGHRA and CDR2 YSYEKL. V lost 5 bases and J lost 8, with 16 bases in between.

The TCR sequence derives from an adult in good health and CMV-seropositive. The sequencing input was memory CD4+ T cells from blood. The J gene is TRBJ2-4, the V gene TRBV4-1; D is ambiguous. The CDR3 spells CASSDAQIRYIQYF. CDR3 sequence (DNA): TGCGCCAGCAGCGACGCCCAGATCAGGTACATTCAGTACTTC.